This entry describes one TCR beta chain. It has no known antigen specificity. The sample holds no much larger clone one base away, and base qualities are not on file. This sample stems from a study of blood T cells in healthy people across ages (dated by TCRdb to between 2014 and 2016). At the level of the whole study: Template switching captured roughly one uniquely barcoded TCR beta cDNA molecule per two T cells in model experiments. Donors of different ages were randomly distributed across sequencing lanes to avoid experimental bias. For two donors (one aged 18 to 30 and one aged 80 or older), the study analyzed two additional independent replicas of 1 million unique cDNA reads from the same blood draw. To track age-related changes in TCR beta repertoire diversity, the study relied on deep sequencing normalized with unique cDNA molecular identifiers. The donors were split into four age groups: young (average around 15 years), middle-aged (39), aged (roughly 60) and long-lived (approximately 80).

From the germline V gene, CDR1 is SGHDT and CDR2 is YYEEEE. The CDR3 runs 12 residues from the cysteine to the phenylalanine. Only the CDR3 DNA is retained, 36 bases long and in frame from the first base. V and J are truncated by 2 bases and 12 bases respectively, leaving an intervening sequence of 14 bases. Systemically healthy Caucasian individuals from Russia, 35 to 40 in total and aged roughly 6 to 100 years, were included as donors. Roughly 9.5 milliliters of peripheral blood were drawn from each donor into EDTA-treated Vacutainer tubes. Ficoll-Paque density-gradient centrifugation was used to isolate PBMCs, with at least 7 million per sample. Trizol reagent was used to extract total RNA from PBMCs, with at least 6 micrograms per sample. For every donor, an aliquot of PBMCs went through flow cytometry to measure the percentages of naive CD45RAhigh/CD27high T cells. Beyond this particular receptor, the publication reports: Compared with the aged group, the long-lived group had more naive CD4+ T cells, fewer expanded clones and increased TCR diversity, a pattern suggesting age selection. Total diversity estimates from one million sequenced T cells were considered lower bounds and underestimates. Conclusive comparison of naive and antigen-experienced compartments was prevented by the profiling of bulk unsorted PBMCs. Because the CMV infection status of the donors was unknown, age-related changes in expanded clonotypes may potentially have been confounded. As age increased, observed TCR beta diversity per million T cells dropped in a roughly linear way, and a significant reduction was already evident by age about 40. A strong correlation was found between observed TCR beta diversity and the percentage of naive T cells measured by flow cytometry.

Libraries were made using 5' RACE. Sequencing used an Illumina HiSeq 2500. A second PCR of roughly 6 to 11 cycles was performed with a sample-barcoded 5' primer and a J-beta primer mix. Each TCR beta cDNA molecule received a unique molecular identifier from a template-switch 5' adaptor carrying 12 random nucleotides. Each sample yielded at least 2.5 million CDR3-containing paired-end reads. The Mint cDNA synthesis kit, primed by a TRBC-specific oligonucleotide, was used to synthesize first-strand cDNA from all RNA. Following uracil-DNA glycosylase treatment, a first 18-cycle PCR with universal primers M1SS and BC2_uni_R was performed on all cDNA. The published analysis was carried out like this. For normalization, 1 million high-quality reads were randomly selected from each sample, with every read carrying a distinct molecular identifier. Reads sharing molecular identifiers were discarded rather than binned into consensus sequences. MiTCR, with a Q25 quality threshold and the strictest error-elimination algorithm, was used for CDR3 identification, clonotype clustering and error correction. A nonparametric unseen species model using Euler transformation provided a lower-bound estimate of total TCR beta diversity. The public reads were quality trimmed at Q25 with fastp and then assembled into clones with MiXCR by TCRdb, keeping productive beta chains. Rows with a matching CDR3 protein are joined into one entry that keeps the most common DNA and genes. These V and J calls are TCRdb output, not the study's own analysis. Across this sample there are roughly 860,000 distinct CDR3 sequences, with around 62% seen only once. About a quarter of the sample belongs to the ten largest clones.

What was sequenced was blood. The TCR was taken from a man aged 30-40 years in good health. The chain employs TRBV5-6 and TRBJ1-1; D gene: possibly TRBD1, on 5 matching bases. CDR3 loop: CASSLRDRTPFF. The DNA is TGTGCCAGCAGCTTAAGAGACAGAACGCCTTTCTTT.